These 25 T cell receptor beta chains came from one sample sequenced in a study of blood T cell repertoires in COVID-19. Repertoires were generated with immunoSEQ multiplex PCR, while TCRdb's copy carries only in-frame clones and drops some. Of about 250,000 clones in the sample, approximately 90% were seen once. The source material was PBMCs or T cells enriched from blood (not recorded which). All receptors derive from a woman younger than 45 with acute COVID-19.

CDR3 sequence (DNA): TGTGCCAGCAGTGCCACGGACAGCACCTACGAGCAGTACTTC. It is translated as CASSATDSTYEQYF. This chain uses TRBV27 with TRBJ2-7; TRBD1 might be the D (6 bases). Germline V gene lookup returns CDR1 MNHEY and CDR2 SMNVEV (reference sequence). Trimming stripped 5 bases from V and 2 bases from J, with 13 bases between. This CDR3 region has 14 residues.

The V call is TRBV5-5, the J call TRBJ1-1, with unresolved D. Germline CDR1 is SGHKS and CDR2 is YYEKEE (reference sequence). V was pared by 3 bases and J by 11 bases, with 11 bases between. The CDR3 consists of 11 residues. This chain's CDR3 is CASSYGNVAFF. The CDR3 bases are TGTGCCAGCAGCTACGGGAATGTGGCTTTCTTT.

The gene calls are TRBV7-2 and TRBJ1-2; D is perhaps TRBD1 (5 bases). V was shortened by 2 bases and J by 0 bases, with 13 bases between the two germline ends. Germline assignment: CDR1 SGHTA and CDR2 FQGNSA. This CDR3 comprises 16 residues. CDR3 residues: CASSLQGPYPNYGYTF. The CDR3 nucleotides are TGTGCCAGCAGCTTACAGGGCCCGTATCCTAACTATGGCTACACCTTC.

This chain links TRBV19 with TRBJ2-5, with 8 bases matching TRBD1. The CDR3 runs 15 residues. The V and J ends lost 6 bases and 0 bases, in that order; junction bases with no gene match: 6. Germline lookup yields CDR1 LNHDA and CDR2 SQIVND (reference sequence). This chain's CDR3 is CASRLTGVDQETQYF. Here the CDR3 DNA reads TGTGCCAGTAGACTGACAGGGGTCGACCAAGAGACCCAGTACTTC.

The gene calls are TRBV5-1 and TRBJ1-3; 8 bases fit TRBD1. The CDR3 loop spans 18 amino acids. Unmatched junction bases numbered 13, after V lost 5 bases and J lost 0 bases. Looked up from germline, CDR1 is SGHRS and CDR2 is YFSETQ. Here the CDR3 reads CASSSTTGGQVSGNTIYF. The CDR3 coding sequence is TGCGCCAGCAGTTCCACCACGGGGGGACAGGTCTCTGGAAACACCATATATTTT. The full variable domain, with the rest looked up from reference TRBV5-1 and TRBJ1-3, is KAGVTQTPRYLIKTRGQQVTLSCSPISGHRSVSWYQQTPGQGLQFLFEYFSETQRNKGNFPGRFSGRQFSNSRSEMNVSTLELGDSALYLCASSSTTGGQVSGNTIYFGEGSWLTVV.

The genes are TRBV5-1 and TRBJ2-1, with no clear D. Trimming removed 1 base at V and 5 bases at J, with 7 bases between. Germline V gives CDR1 SGHRS, CDR2 YFSETQ. The CDR3 is 13 amino acids. The CDR3 DNA is TGCGCCAGCAGCTTGTGGCAGGACAATGAGCAGTTCTTC. It encodes CASSLWQDNEQFF. The entire variable domain, with the rest obtained from reference TRBV5-1 and TRBJ2-1, is as follows: KAGVTQTPRYLIKTRGQQVTLSCSPISGHRSVSWYQQTPGQGLQFLFEYFSETQRNKGNFPGRFSGRQFSNSRSEMNVSTLELGDSALYLCASSLWQDNEQFFGPGTRLTVL.

The V gene is TRBV3-1 (or the pseudogene TRBV3-2), the J gene TRBJ1-4; D is uncertain. V lost 4 bases and J lost 7, with 16 bases in between. The germline V gene encodes CDR1 LGHDT and CDR2 YNNKEL (reference sequence). This CDR3 region has 15 residues. CDR3 loop: CASSPPGGRGEKLFF. DNA for the CDR3: TGTGCCAGCAGCCCCCCCGGAGGGCGGGGTGAAAAACTGTTTTTT.

V is TRBV19 and J is TRBJ2-1; perhaps TRBD2 as D (5 bases). V shed 3 bases and J shed 8 bases, with 14 bases lying between them. From germline, CDR1 is LNHDA and CDR2 SQIVND (reference sequence). The CDR3 spans 14 residues. The CDR3 nucleotides read TGTGCCAGTAGTATCACTTACTCGGAGGATGAGCAGTTCTTC. Residues: CASSITYSEDEQFF. Using reference TRBV19 and TRBJ2-1 for the parts outside the CDR3, the full variable domain is DGGITQSPKYLFRKEGQNVTLSCEQNLNHDAMYWYRQDPGQGLRLIYYSQIVNDFQKGDIAEGYSVSREKKESFPLTVTSAQKNPTAFYLCASSITYSEDEQFFGPGTRLTVL.

J is TRBJ1-2 and V is TRBV30; D is undetermined. This CDR3 region has 12 residues. V was trimmed by 0 bases and J by 14 bases, leaving 16 bases between them. CDR1 is GTSNPN and CDR2 is SVGIG in the germline V gene (reference sequence). The CDR3 loop is CAWSVFGGLKTF. The CDR3 region has the DNA TGTGCCTGGAGTGTATTTGGCGGTCTCAAGACCTTC.

V and J are TRBV6-6 and TRBJ2-5; D might be TRBD1 (5 bases). The CDR3 extends over 15 amino acids. V was pared by 5 bases and J by 1 base, with 14 bases between. Per the germline V gene, CDR1 is MNHNY and CDR2 is SVGAGI (reference sequence). CDR3 amino acids: CASSGAGRFQETQYF. For the CDR3, the DNA is TGTGCCAGCAGTGGGGCTGGGCGATTCCAAGAGACCCAGTACTTC.

The gene calls are TRBV7-9 and TRBJ1-1; D is unresolved. The germline CDR1 and CDR2 sequences are SEHNR and FQNEAQ (reference sequence). The CDR3 is made up of 14 amino acids. Trimming stripped 2 bases from V and 9 bases from J, with 16 bases between. The CDR3, as DNA: TGTGCCAGCAGCTTAACAAATCCTTCCCTTCAAGCTTTCTTT. Translation gives CASSLTNPSLQAFF.

V and J are TRBV30 and TRBJ2-1; 8 bases match TRBD2. V trimming: 2 bases; J trimming: 4 bases; junction bases outside the gene matches: 10. Germline lookup yields CDR1 GTSNPN and CDR2 SVGIG (reference sequence). The CDR3 loop spans 16 amino acids. CDR3 in amino acids: CAWSPGLQRGYNEQFF. CDR3 sequence (DNA): TGTGCCTGGAGTCCCGGTTTACAGCGGGGGTACAATGAGCAGTTCTTC.

The gene calls are TRBV10-1 and TRBJ2-2; D perhaps matches TRBD2 (5 bases). Germline V CDR1 and CDR2: WNHNN, SYGVQD (reference sequence). Trimming took 6 bases from V and 9 from J, leaving 17 bases between them. The length of the CDR3 is 14 residues. The CDR3 loop reads CASRERGEYRELFF. The CDR3 nucleotides read TGCGCCAGCAGAGAACGTGGGGAGTACCGGGAGCTGTTTTTT.

Turning to this clone: The junction shows a germline mismatch at one end, possibly a read error. The J gene is TRBJ1-5, the V gene TRBV19; 8 bases align to TRBD1. Germline assignment: CDR1 LNHDA and CDR2 SQIVND (reference sequence). The CDR3 runs to 16 residues. For the CDR3, the DNA is TGTGCCAGTAGTATCTCTGGACAGGGTAGCCATCAGCCCCAGCATTTT. This encodes CASSISGQGSHQPQHF.

The chain combines TRBV19 with TRBJ2-4, with 8 nucleotides matching TRBD1. V was clipped by 6 bases and J by 0 bases; unmatched bases: 10. Looked up from germline, CDR1 is LNHDA and CDR2 is SQIVND (reference sequence). This CDR3 region has 17 residues. CDR3 in amino acids: CASSLNQGALAKNIQYF. The CDR3 nucleotides are TGTGCCAGTAGCTTAAATCAGGGGGCTCTAGCCAAAAACATTCAGTACTTC.

The rearrangement uses TRBV7-8 and TRBJ2-7; possible D gene TRBD1, 7 bases. CDR3 length: 15 amino acids. Germline V gene sequence: CDR1 SGHVS, CDR2 FQNEAQ. V shed 1 base and J shed 3 bases, with 13 bases lying between them. The DNA of the CDR3 is TGTGCCAGCAGCTTAGTTCAGGGGGAGGTCTACGAGCAGTACTTC. Its protein is CASSLVQGEVYEQYF.

The table lists this clone with a count of one. The chain uses TRBV7-9 and TRBJ2-1, with unresolved D. V dropped 2 bases and J dropped 8 bases, with 4 bases sitting between them. Germline V gene lookup returns CDR1 SEHNR and CDR2 FQNEAQ (reference sequence). The CDR3 extends over 11 amino acids. The chain's CDR3 is CASSLIDEQFF. The DNA for the CDR3 is TGTGCCAGCAGCTTAATCGATGAGCAGTTCTTC.

The genes are TRBV5-1 and TRBJ2-3, with 16 bases lining up with TRBD2. Trimming removed 0 bases from V and 1 base from J; junction bases left unmatched: 8. The length of the CDR3 is 20 residues. Germline V gene lookup returns CDR1 SGHRS and CDR2 YFSETQ. This CDR3 reads CASSLAQGLAGGPGTDTQYF. The CDR3 DNA follows: TGCGCCAGCAGCTTGGCCCAGGGACTAGCGGGGGGGCCAGGCACAGATACGCAGTATTTT.

The gene calls are TRBV15 and TRBJ2-7; 9 nucleotides match TRBD1. Trimming removed 5 bases from V and 2 bases from J; junction bases left unmatched: 7. The CDR3 is made up of 15 amino acids. Germline loops: CDR1 LNHNV, CDR2 YYDKDF (reference sequence). This CDR3 reads CATSRPGTGTYEQYF. The CDR3 bases are TGTGCCACCAGCCGACCCGGGACAGGGACCTACGAGCAGTACTTC. The whole variable domain, filled in from reference TRBV15 and TRBJ2-7, reads DAMVIQNPRYQVTQFGKPVTLSCSQTLNHNVMYWYQQKSSQAPKLLFHYYDKDFNNEADTPDNFQSRRPNTSFCFLDIRSPGLGDTAMYLCATSRPGTGTYEQYFGPGTRLTVT.

The chain uses TRBV21-1 and TRBJ1-1; TRBD1, as called in the table, went unchecked against the DNA. TRBV21-1 is a documented pseudogene. The CDR3 loop spans 13 amino acids. CDR3 DNA: TGTGCCAGCAACTCGGACAGGGTCACTGAAGCTTTCTTT. It encodes CASNSDRVTEAFF.

The rearrangement links TRBV5-6 to TRBJ1-1; TRBD1 is a possible D gene (6 bases). The CDR3 spans 14 residues. Germline loops: CDR1 SGHDT, CDR2 YYEEEE. The V end was cut by 2 bases, the J end by 6 bases, with 14 bases between. DNA for the CDR3: TGTGCCAGCAGCTTTAGAGGCAGGGGCCCTGAAGCTTTCTTT. Encoded protein: CASSFRGRGPEAFF.

This CDR3 reads CASSLGGTGLYEQYF. Written as DNA, the CDR3 is TGTGCCAGCAGCTTAGGAGGGACAGGGCTCTACGAGCAGTACTTC. The chain carries TRBV7-6 and TRBJ2-7; 9 nucleotides align to TRBD1. The junction had 4 bases not matched to a gene; V was cut back by 1 base and J by 3 bases. The CDR3 is 15 residues long. Germline assignment: CDR1 SGHVS and CDR2 FNYEAQ.

This chain links TRBV4-1 with TRBJ1-2, with 9 nucleotides matching TRBD1. The germline CDR1 and CDR2 sequences are MGHRA and YSYEKL. The junction had 14 bases not matched to a gene; V was cut back by 4 bases and J by 8 bases. The CDR3 runs to 16 residues. As DNA, the CDR3 is TGCGCCAGCAGCCGGGTAACACCGGGACAGGGAAAAGGCTACACCTTC. Translated, it gives CASSRVTPGQGKGYTF.

This clone was seen a single time. The chain combines TRBV2 with TRBJ1-4; no clear D. CDR1 is SNHLY, CDR2 FYNNEI, per germline. V was cut by 10 bases and J by 5 bases, with 5 bases left in between. This CDR3 region has 10 residues. CDR3 sequence reads: CANGNEKLFF. The CDR3 bases are TGTGCCAACGGGAATGAAAAACTGTTTTTT.

The chain has TRBV4-1 and TRBJ2-7, with TRBD1 as a possible D gene (5 bases). With 4 bases removed from V and 3 bases from J, the gap between germline ends came to 10 bases. The CDR3 has 13 residues. CDR1 is MGHRA and CDR2 is YSYEKL in the germline V gene. CDR3 DNA: TGCGCCAGCAGCCTTCGGACAAGCTACGAGCAGTACTTC. Protein sequence: CASSLRTSYEQYF.